This T cell receptor (beta chain) was documented in a study of blood T cell repertoires in COVID-19. Study as a whole: Acute and convalescent COVID-19 specimens originated in the United States, Italy and Spain.

TCRdb's copy holds only in-frame clones and misses some; the assay was immunoSEQ multiplex PCR. The table lists 25,000 to 35,000 clones, more than 70% of them singletons. The CDR3 sequence is 16 residues long. Germline CDR1 is MGHRA and CDR2 is YSYEKL. Trimming left V 0 bases short and J 1 base short, with 13 bases between. This chain joins TRBV4-1 and TRBJ2-7, with D uncertain. The source of this sequence is a human donor in a cohort sampled during active COVID-19. Sequencing was done on a sample of peripheral blood. The CDR3 reads CASSQDWPGSSYEQYF. The CDR3 DNA follows: TGCGCCAGCAGCCAAGATTGGCCAGGATCTTCCTACGAGCAGTACTTC.